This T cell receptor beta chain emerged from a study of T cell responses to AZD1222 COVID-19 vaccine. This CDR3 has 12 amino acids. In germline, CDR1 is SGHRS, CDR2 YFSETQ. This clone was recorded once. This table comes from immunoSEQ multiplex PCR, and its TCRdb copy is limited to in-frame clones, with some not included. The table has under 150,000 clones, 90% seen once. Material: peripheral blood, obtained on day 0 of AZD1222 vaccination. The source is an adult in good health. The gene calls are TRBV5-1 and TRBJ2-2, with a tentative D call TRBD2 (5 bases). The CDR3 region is CASGGNTGELFF. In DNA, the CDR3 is TGCGCGAGCGGCGGTAACACCGGGGAGCTGTTTTTT.